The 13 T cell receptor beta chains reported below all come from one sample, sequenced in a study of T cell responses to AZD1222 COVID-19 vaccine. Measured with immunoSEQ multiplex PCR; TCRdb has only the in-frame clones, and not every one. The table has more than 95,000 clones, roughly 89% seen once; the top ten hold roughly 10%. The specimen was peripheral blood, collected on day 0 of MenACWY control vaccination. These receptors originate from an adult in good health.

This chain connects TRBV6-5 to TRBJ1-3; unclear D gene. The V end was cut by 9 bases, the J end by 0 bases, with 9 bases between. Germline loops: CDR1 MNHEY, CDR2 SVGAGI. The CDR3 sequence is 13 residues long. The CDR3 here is CASQPNSGNTIYF. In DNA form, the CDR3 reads TGTGCCAGTCAACCGAACTCTGGAAACACCATATATTTT.

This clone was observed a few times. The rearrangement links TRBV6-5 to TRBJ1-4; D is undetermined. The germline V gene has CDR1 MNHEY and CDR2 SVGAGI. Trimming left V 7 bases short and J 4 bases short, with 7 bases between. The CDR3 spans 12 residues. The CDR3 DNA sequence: TGTGCCAGCATGAAGGGTAATGAAAAACTGTTTTTT. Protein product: CASMKGNEKLFF.

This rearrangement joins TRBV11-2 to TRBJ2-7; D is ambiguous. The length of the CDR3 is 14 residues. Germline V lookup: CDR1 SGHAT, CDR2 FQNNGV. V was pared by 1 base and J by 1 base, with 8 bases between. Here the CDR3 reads CASSLAGVSYEQYF. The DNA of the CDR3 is TGTGCCAGCAGCTTAGCTGGGGTATCCTACGAGCAGTACTTC. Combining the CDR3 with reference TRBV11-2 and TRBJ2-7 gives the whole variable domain EAGVAQSPRYKIIEKRQSVAFWCNPISGHATLYWYQQILGQGPKLLIQFQNNGVVDDSQLPKDRFSAERLKGVDSTLKIQPAKLEDSAVYLCASSLAGVSYEQYFGPGTRLTVT.

CDR3 sequence: CASSLAHQIDQPQHF. The CDR3 region has the DNA TGTGCCAGCAGCTTAGCACATCAAATTGATCAGCCCCAGCATTTT. The chain links TRBV11-2 to TRBJ1-5, with D unclear. CDR1 is SGHAT, CDR2 FQNNGV, per germline. The length of the CDR3 is 15 residues. Trimming removed 1 base at V and 5 bases at J, with 12 bases between. Using reference TRBV11-2 and TRBJ1-5 for the parts outside the CDR3, the full variable domain is EAGVAQSPRYKIIEKRQSVAFWCNPISGHATLYWYQQILGQGPKLLIQFQNNGVVDDSQLPKDRFSAERLKGVDSTLKIQPAKLEDSAVYLCASSLAHQIDQPQHFGDGTRLSIL.

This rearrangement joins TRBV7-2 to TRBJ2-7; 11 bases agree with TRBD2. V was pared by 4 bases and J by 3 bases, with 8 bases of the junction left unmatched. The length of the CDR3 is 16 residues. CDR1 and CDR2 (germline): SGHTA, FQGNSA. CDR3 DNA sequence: TGTGCCAGCAGCTCGGGGGGTGGACTAGCGGGCTACGAGCAGTACTTC. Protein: CASSSGGGLAGYEQYF.

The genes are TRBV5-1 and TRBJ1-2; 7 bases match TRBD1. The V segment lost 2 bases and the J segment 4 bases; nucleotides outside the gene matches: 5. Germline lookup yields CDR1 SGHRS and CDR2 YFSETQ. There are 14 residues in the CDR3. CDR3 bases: TGCGCCAGCAGCTTAGACAGGGCGATCTATGGCTACACCTTC. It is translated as CASSLDRAIYGYTF.

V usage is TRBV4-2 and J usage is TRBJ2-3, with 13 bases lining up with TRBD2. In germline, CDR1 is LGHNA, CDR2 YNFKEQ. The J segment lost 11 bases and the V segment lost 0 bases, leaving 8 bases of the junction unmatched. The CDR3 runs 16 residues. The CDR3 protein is CASSQDGTSGASEQYF. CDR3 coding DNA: TGTGCCAGCAGCCAAGACGGGACTAGCGGGGCCTCAGAGCAGTATTTT.

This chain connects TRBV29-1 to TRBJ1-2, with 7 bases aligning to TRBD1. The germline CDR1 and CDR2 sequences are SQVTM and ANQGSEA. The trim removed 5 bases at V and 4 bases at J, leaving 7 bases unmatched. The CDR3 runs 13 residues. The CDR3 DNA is TGCAGCGTTCCGGCAGGGGGGCTCTATGGCTACACCTTC. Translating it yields CSVPAGGLYGYTF.

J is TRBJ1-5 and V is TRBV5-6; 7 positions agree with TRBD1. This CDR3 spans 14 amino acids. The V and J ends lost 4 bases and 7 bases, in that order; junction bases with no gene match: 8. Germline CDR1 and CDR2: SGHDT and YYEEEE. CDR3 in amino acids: CASSRIDRDQPQHF. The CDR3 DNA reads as TGTGCCAGCAGCCGAATAGACAGGGACCAGCCCCAGCATTTT.

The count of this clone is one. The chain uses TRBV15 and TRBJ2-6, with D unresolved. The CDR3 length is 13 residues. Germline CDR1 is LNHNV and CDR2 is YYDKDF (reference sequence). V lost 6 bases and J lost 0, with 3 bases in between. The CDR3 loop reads CATSRSGANVLTF. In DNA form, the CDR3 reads TGTGCCACCAGTCGCTCTGGGGCCAACGTCCTGACTTTC.

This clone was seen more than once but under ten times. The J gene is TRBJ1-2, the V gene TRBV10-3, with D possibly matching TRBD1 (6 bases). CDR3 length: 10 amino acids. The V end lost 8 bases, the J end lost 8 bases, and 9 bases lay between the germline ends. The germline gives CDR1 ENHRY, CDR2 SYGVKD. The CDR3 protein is CAIGTTGYTF. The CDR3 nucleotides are TGTGCCATCGGGACAACGGGCTACACCTTC.

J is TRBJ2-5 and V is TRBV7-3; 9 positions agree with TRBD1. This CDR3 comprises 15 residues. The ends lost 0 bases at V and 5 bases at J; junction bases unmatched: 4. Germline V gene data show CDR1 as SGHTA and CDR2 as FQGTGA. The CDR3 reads CASSLTGQGGETQYF. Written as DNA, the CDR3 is TGTGCCAGCAGCTTAACGGGACAGGGTGGGGAGACCCAGTACTTC.

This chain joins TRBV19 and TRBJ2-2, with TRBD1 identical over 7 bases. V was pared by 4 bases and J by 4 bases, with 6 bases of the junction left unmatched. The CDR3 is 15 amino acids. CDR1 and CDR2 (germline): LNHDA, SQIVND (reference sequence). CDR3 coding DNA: TGTGCCAGTAGTACTGACAGGGCCCGCACCGGGGAGCTGTTTTTT. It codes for CASSTDRARTGELFF.